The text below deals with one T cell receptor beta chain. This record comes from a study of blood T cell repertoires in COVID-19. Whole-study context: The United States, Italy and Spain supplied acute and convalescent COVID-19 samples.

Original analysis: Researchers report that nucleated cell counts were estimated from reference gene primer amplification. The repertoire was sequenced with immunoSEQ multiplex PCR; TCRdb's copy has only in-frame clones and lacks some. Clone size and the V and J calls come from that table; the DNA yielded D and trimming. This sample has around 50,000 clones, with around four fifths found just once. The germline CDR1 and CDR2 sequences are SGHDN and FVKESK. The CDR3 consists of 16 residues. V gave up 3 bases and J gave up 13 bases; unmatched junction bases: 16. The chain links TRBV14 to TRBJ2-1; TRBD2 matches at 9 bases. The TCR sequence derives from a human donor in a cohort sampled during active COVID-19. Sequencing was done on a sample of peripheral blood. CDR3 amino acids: CASSHQRGLAGPGQFF. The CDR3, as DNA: TGTGCCAGCAGCCACCAGCGCGGCCTAGCGGGGCCTGGACAGTTCTTC.